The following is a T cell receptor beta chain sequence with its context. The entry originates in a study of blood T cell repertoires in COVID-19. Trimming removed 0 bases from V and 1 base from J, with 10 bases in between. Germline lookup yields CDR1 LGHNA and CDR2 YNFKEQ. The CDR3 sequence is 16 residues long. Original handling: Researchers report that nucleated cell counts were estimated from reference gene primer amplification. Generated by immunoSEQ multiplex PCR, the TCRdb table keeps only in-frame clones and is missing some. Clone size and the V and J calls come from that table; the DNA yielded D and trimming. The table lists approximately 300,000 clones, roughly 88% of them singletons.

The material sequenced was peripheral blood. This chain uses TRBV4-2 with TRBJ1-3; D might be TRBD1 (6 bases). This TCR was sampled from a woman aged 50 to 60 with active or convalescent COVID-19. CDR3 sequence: CASSQEAGDSGNTIYF. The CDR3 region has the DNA TGTGCCAGCAGCCAAGAAGCAGGGGATTCTGGAAACACCATATATTTT.